The TCR beta chain described here comes from a study of CD8 T cells in ankylosing spondylitis listed by TCRdb under 2017. Some background on the complete study: The study set out to find disease-linked TCR variants by profiling T cell receptor beta repertoires in ankylosing spondylitis patients and healthy donors. The whole study cohort included about a hundred healthy donors and roughly 24 ankylosing spondylitis patients. Peripheral blood was sampled, and synovial fluid was also collected from ankylosing spondylitis patients. The research as a whole found: Significant enrichment of the disease-linked clones was reported in matched synovial fluid samples from ankylosing spondylitis patients. In peripheral blood, the disease-linked clones were found at relatively low frequencies and had a CD8+ phenotype. Blood from ankylosing spondylitis patients appeared to be characterized by a TCR beta motif composed of eight highly homologous amino acid variants. Some motif variants had previously been reported in the synovial fluid and blood of reactive arthritis patients, which suggests shared mechanisms of disease initiation.

Here V drops 0 bases and J drops 10 bases, and the junction holds 2 bases not matched to any gene. In the germline V gene, CDR1 corresponds to SGDLS and CDR2 to YYNGEE. From the cysteine up to the phenylalanine, the CDR3 has a length of 14 residues. This entry keeps only the CDR3 DNA: 42 bases, framed from base 1. The sequencing machine was an Illumina HiSeq 2500. TCR beta libraries were prepared by quantitative 5'-RACE with molecular barcodes. Per the source publication's procedure: Disease-linked TCR variants were identified with a new computational method built on a probabilistic model of VDJ rearrangement. TCRdb reprocessing: public reads trimmed at Q25 with fastp, clones called with MiXCR, in-frame beta chains kept. CDR3 protein sequences are deduplicated, and each keeps its most common genes and DNA. The V and J calls come from TCRdb's annotation, not from the publication. Within this sample are about 240,000 distinct CDR3 sequences, with roughly 10% of them counted one time only. Clones ranked in the top ten supply less than 7.5% of the sample.

This clonotype was observed at least ten times. There is no known antigen for this receptor. No per-base quality is available; no much larger clone lies one base away. Here the chain combines TRBV9 and TRBJ1-6, with TRBD1 identical over 9 junction bases. This TCR derives from a male donor with ankylosing spondylitis or in good health (not recorded which). Sequencing was done on a sample of blood, either unsorted or a sorted T cell fraction (not recorded which). For the CDR3, the sequence is CASSVGDRDSPLHF. Read as DNA, the sequence is TGTGCCAGCAGCGTAGGGGACAGGGACTCACCCCTCCACTTT.